This T cell receptor beta chain was recorded in a study of blood T cells in healthy people across ages. CDR3 size: 14 residues. Per the germline V gene, CDR1 is SGHRS and CDR2 is YFSETQ. Study-wide findings and caveats: Naive and antigen-experienced cells could not be conclusively compared, given unsorted PBMCs.

A word on this clonotype: The antigen remains undetermined.

Sample-barcoded 5' priming and a J-beta primer mix drove a second PCR of roughly 6 to 12 cycles. Carrying 12 random nucleotides, a template-switch adaptor labeled each individual cDNA molecule. Each sample yielded at least 3 million CDR3-containing paired-end reads. MiXCR, applied by TCRdb to the 5' RACE reads, yields one record per CDR3 protein. Of around 1,000,000 distinct CDR3 sequences listed, 30% to 40% are singletons. The sample was blood. The V gene is TRBV5-1, the J gene TRBJ2-7; D uncertain. The last part of the DNA fits TRBJ2-5 better; the J call may be wrong. The TCR was taken from a man between 18 and 35 years old in good health. The CDR3 reads CASSLARIEETQYF. The CDR3 region has the DNA TGCGCCAGCAGCTTGGCCCGGATAGAGGAGACCCAGTACTTC.